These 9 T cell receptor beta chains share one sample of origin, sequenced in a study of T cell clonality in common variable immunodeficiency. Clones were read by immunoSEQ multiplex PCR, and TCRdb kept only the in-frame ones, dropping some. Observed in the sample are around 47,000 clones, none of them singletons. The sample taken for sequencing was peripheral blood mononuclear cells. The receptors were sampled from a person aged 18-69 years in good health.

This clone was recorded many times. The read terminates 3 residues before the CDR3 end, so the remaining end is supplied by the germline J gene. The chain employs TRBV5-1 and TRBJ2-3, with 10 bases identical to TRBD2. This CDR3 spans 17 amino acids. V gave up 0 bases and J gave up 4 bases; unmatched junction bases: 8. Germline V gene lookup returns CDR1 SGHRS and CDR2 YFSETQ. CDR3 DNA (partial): TGCGCCAGCAGCTTGGAAAAGGAGACTAGCGGGCCAGATACG. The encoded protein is CASSLEKETSGPDT. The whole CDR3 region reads CASSLEKETSGPDTQYF.

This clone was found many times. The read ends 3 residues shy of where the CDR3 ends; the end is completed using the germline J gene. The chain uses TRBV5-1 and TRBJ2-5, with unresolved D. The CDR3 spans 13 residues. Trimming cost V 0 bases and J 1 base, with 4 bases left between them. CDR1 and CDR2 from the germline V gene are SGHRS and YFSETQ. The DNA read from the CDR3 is TGCGCCAGCAGCTTGGTAGTCCAAGAGACC. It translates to CASSLVVQET. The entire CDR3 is CASSLVVQETQYF.

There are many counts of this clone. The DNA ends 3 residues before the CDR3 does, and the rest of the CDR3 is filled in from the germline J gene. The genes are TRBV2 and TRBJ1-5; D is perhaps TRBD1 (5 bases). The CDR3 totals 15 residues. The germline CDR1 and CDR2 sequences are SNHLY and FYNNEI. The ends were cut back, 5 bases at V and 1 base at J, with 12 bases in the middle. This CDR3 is CASSNQGDSNQPQHF. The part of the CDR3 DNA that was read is TGTGCCAGCAGTAACCAGGGTGACAGCAATCAGCCC.

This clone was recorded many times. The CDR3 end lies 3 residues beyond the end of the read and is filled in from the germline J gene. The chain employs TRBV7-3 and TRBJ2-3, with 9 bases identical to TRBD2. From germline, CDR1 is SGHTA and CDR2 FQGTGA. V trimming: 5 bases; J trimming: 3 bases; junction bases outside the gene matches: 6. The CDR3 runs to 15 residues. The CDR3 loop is CASSAGGISTDTQYF. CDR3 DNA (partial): TGTGCCAGCAGCGCGGGGGGGATTAGTACAGATACG.

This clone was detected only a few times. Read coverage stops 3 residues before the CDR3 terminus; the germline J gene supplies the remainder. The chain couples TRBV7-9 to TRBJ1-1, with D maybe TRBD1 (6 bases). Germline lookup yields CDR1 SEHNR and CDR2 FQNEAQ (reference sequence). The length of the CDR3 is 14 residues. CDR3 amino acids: CASSFGTNQETAFF. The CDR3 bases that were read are TGTGCCAGCAGCTTCGGGACAAACCAAGAGACA. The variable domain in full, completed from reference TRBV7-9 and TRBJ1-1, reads DTGVSQNPRHKITKRGQNVTFRCDPISEHNRLYWYRQTLGQGPEFLTYFQNEAQLEKSRLLSDRFSAERPKGSFSTLEIQRTEQGDSAMYLCASSFGTNQETAFFGQGTRLTVV.

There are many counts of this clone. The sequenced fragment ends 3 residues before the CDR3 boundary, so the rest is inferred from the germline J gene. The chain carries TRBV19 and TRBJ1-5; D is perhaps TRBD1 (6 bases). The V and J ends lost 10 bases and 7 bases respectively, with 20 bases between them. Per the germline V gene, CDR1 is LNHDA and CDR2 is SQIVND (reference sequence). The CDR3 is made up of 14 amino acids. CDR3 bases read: TGTGCCACCACCCCGGCGGGGGGCGGACAGCCC. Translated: CATTPAGGGQP. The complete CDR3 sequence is CATTPAGGGQPQHF. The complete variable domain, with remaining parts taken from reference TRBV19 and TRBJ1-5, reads DGGITQSPKYLFRKEGQNVTLSCEQNLNHDAMYWYRQDPGQGLRLIYYSQIVNDFQKGDIAEGYSVSREKKESFPLTVTSAQKNPTAFYLCATTPAGGGQPQHFGDGTRLSIL.

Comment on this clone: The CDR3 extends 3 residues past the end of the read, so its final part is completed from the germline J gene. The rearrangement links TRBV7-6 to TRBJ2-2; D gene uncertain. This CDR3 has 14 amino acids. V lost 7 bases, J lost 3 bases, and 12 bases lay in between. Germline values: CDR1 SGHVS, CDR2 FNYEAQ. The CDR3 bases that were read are TGTGCCAGCACCGAGGTTAGGGACACCGGGGAG. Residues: CASTEVRDTGE. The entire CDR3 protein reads CASTEVRDTGELFF.

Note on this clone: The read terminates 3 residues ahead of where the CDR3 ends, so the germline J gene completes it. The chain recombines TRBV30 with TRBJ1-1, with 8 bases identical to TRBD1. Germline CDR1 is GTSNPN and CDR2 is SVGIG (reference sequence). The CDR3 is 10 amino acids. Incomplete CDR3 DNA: TGTGCCCCCCACAGGGGGAAG. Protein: CAPHRGK. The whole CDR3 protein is CAPHRGKAFF.

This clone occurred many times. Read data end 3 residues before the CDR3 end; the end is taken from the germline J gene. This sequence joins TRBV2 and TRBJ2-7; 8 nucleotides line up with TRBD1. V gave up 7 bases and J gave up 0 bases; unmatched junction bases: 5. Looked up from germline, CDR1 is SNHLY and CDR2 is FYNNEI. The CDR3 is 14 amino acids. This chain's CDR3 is CASKGQVSSYEQYF. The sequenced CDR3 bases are TGTGCCAGCAAGGGACAGGTGAGCTCCTACGAG. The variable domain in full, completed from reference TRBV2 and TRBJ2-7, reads EPEVTQTPSHQVTQMGQEVILRCVPISNHLYFYWYRQILGQKVEFLVSFYNNEISEKSEIFDDQFSVERPDGSNFTLKIRSTKLEDSAMYFCASKGQVSSYEQYFGPGTRLTVT.